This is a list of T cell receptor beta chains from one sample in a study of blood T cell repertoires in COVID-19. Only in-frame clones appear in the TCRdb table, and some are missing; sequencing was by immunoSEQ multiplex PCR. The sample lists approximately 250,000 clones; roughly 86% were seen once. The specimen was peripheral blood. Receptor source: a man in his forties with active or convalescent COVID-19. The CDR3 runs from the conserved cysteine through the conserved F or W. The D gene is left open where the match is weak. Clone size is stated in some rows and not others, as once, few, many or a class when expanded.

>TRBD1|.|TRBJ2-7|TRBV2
CASTWAGGTTAYEQYF
TGTGCCAGTACCTGGGCAGGGGGAACAACAGCCTACGAGCAGTACTTC
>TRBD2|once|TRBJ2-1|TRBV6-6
CASSLLAMRSYNEQFF
TGTGCCAGCAGCCTACTAGCGATGCGCTCCTACAATGAGCAGTTCTTC
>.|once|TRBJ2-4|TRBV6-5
CASSSGQIGVNIQYF
TGTGCCAGCAGCTCAGGACAAATTGGGGTAAACATTCAGTACTTC
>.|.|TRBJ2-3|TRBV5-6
CASSLLASRTDTQYF
TGTGCCAGCAGCTTGCTGGCCTCCCGCACAGATACGCAGTATTTT
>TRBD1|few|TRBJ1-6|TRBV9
CASSVEDRWDSPLHF
TGTGCCAGCAGCGTAGAGGACAGGTGGGATTCACCCCTCCACTTT
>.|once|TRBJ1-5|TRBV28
CASSLAGQEQPQHF
TGTGCCAGCAGTTTAGCAGGGCAAGAGCAGCCCCAGCATTTT
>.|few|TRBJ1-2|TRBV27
CASSLGQGYGYTF
TGTGCCAGCAGTTTAGGGCAGGGCTATGGCTACACCTTC
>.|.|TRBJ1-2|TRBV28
CASSGGLGLYGYTF
TGTGCCAGCAGTGGAGGTCTCGGCCTCTATGGCTACACCTTC
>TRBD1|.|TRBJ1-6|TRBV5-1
CASSSRTGDNSPLHF
TGCGCCAGCAGCTCCCGGACAGGGGATAATTCACCCCTCCACTTT
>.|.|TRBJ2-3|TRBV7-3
CASSLVGLTDTQYF
TGTGCCAGCAGCTTAGTGGGCCTCACAGATACGCAGTATTTT
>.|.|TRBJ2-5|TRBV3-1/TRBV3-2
CASSQDSLAGQETQYF
TGTGCCAGCAGCCAAGATTCGTTGGCAGGGCAAGAGACCCAGTACTTC
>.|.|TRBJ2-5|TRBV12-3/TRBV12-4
CASSLGGQETQYF
TGTGCCAGCAGCCTTGGAGGGCAAGAGACCCAGTACTTC
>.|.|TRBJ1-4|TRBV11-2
CASSLATAPGEKLFF
TGTGCCAGCAGCTTAGCTACGGCCCCGGGTGAAAAACTGTTTTTT
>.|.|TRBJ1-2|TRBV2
CASSVPGVGYTF
TGTGCCAGCAGTGTTCCGGGTGTAGGCTACACCTTC
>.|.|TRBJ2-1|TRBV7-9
CASRPSRDWQFF
TGTGCCAGCAGGCCCTCTCGGGACTGGCAGTTCTTC
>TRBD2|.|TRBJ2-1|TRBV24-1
CATSTRTKAGKGSYNEQFF
TGTGCCACCAGCACCAGGACCAAAGCGGGGAAAGGGTCCTACAATGAGCAGTTCTTC
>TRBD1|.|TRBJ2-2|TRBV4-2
CASSRAGQGNTGELFF
TGTGCCAGCAGCCGGGCGGGACAGGGAAACACCGGGGAGCTGTTTTTT
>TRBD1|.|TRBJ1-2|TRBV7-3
CASSATGGTNYGYTF
TGTGCCAGCAGCGCCACAGGGGGCACTAACTATGGCTACACCTTC
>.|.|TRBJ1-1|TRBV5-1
CASSLDYPVEAFF
TGCGCCAGCAGCTTGGATTATCCAGTCGAAGCTTTCTTT
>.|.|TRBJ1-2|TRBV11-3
CASSLRANYGYTF
TGTGCCAGCAGCTTAAGAGCGAACTATGGCTACACCTTC
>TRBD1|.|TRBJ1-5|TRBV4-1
CASSQVRGNQPQHF
TGCGCCAGCAGCCAAGTCAGGGGGAATCAGCCCCAGCATTTT
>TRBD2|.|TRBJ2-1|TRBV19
CASSTSPGTSGRNPHEQFF
TGTGCCAGTAGTACGAGTCCCGGGACTAGCGGGAGGAATCCGCATGAGCAGTTCTTC
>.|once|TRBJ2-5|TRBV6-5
CASSSTRFQETQYF
TGTGCCAGCAGTTCGACAAGATTCCAAGAGACCCAGTACTTC
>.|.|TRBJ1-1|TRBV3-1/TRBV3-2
CASSQGRGSEAFF
TGTGCCAGCAGCCAAGGGCGGGGGTCTGAAGCTTTCTTT
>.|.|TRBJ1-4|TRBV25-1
CASSEKRGKLFF
TGTGCCAGCAGTGAAAAGCGAGGAAAACTGTTTTTT
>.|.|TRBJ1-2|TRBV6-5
CASSYSAGNGYTF
TGTGCCAGCAGTTACTCTGCAGGGAATGGCTACACCTTC
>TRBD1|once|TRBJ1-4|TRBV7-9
CASTRTGRNEKLFF
TGTGCCAGCACCAGGACAGGGAGAAATGAAAAACTGTTTTTT
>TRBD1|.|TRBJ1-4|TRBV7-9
CASSQEQGHEKLFF
TGTGCCAGCAGCCAAGAACAGGGGCACGAAAAACTGTTTTTT
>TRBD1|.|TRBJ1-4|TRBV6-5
CASRDRGREVFF
TGTGCCAGCAGGGACAGGGGGCGCGAGGTGTTTTTT